The source of this TCR beta chain is a study of PD-1 blockade in classical Hodgkin lymphoma. Profiling relied on immunoSEQ multiplex PCR, and the TCRdb table lists in-frame clones only, not all of them. The sample records some 150,000 clones, approximately 80% being singletons. This CDR3 has 13 amino acids. Trimming cost V 5 bases and J 4 bases, with 9 bases left between them. Germline V gene data show CDR1 as SGHTS and CDR2 as YDEGEE. Every patient had relapsed following autologous stem cell transplantation, and cohorts differed in brentuximab vedotin exposure. The specimen comprised peripheral blood mononuclear cells (PBMCs), sampled before the second cycle of nivolumab. This TCR derives from a human donor with classical Hodgkin lymphoma. The gene calls are TRBV5-8 and TRBJ2-2; no firm D call. The CDR3 DNA reads TGTGCCAGCAGGGTACAGATCACCGGGGAGCTGTTTTTT. Amino acid sequence: CASRVQITGELFF.